The 21 T cell receptor beta chains below all came from one sample that was sequenced in a study of cytotoxic CD8 clonotypes in ibrutinib-treated CLL. Profiled with immunoSEQ multiplex PCR; TCRdb holds only in-frame clones, not every one. The table includes roughly 220,000 clones, roughly 65% detected once. The sequenced sample was PBMCs, obtained after 12 months of ibrutinib treatment. These receptors all stem from a human donor with chronic lymphocytic leukemia.

The table lists this clone with a few counts. The rearrangement joins TRBV6-1 to TRBJ1-2; D ambiguous. Trimming took 8 bases from V and 12 from J, leaving 25 bases between them. The CDR3 is 14 residues long. The germline V gene has CDR1 MNHNS and CDR2 SASEGT. The CDR3 DNA is TGTGCCAGCCAAAACCCGACGGCGGATTTCATACACACCTTC. Its protein is CASQNPTADFIHTF.

This clone was seen many times. The J gene is TRBJ1-2, the V gene TRBV7-8; 10 nucleotides line up with TRBD1. The CDR3 is 14 amino acids. Per germline, CDR1 SGHVS and CDR2 FQNEAQ. The junction had 4 bases not matched to a gene; V was cut back by 5 bases and J by 4 bases. The DNA of the CDR3 is TGTGCCAGCAGCCCAGGGACAGGGGCCTATGGCTACACCTTC. Translation: CASSPGTGAYGYTF.

This clone was counted only a few times. The chain is built from TRBV4-1 and TRBJ1-4; the D is unclear. CDR1 and CDR2 (germline): MGHRA, YSYEKL. Trimming stripped 0 bases from V and 2 bases from J, with 13 bases between. The CDR3 runs 17 residues. In nucleotides, the CDR3 is TGCGCCAGCAGCCAAGATTCATGGGGTGGGACTAATGAAAAACTGTTTTTT. It yields the protein CASSQDSWGGTNEKLFF.

V gene TRBV5-5 combines with J gene TRBJ1-2, with D uncertain. Germline V gene data show CDR1 as SGHKS and CDR2 as YYEKEE (reference sequence). The CDR3 contains 14 residues. Trimming removed 0 bases at V and 5 bases at J, with 11 bases between. CDR3 loop: CASSLEVGPYGYTF. CDR3 coding DNA: TGTGCCAGCAGCTTGGAAGTAGGCCCATATGGCTACACCTTC.

V is TRBV7-2 and J is TRBJ1-3; 7 bases agree with TRBD1. Trimming took 5 bases from V and 7 from J; bases not matched to a gene: 5. Germline V gene data show CDR1 as SGHTA and CDR2 as FQGNSA. CDR3 size: 13 residues. CDR3 residues: CASSPQGRNTIYF. CDR3 nucleotide sequence: TGTGCCAGCAGCCCACAGGGGAGGAACACCATATATTTT.

This clone was observed a handful of times. V usage is TRBV28 and J usage is TRBJ2-7; the match to TRBD2 covers 7 bases. This CDR3 contains 14 residues. Trimming cost V 6 bases and J 2 bases; bases outside gene matches: 7. CDR1 is MDHEN, CDR2 SYDVKM, per germline. The CDR3 coding sequence is TGTGCCAGCAGATCCTTGGGGGGGACCTACGAGCAGTACTTC. Translation: CASRSLGGTYEQYF.

This chain links TRBV11-2 with TRBJ1-2, with D possibly TRBD1 on 5 matching bases. V gave up 4 bases and J gave up 5 bases, with 23 bases separating them. Germline assignment: CDR1 SGHAT and CDR2 FQNNGV. CDR3 length equals 17 residues. CDR3 sequence: CASSSPGLGRIKYGYTF. In nucleotides, the CDR3 is TGTGCCAGCAGCTCCCCGGGGCTGGGACGAATAAAGTATGGCTACACCTTC. Full variable domain (rest looked up from reference TRBV11-2 and TRBJ1-2): EAGVAQSPRYKIIEKRQSVAFWCNPISGHATLYWYQQILGQGPKLLIQFQNNGVVDDSQLPKDRFSAERLKGVDSTLKIQPAKLEDSAVYLCASSSPGLGRIKYGYTFGSGTRLTVV.

The V gene is TRBV5-1, the J gene TRBJ2-2; tentative D call: TRBD2 (5 bases). The CDR3 is made up of 14 amino acids. Germline V gene lookup returns CDR1 SGHRS and CDR2 YFSETQ. The ends were cut back, 3 bases at V and 6 bases at J, with 12 bases in the middle. In DNA form, the CDR3 reads TGCGCCAGCAGCTCGTCGACGCGGGCCGGGGAGCTGTTTTTT. Protein product: CASSSSTRAGELFF.

V usage is TRBV4-3 and J usage is TRBJ1-2; D gene unclear. The CDR3 has 16 amino acids. V lost 1 base and J lost 2, with 14 bases in between. CDR1 LGHNA and CDR2 YSLEER come from the germline V gene. CDR3: CASSQAVGRVNYGYTF. Written as DNA, the CDR3 is TGCGCCAGCAGCCAAGCAGTCGGACGGGTGAACTATGGCTACACCTTC.

This chain uses TRBV30 with TRBJ1-2; D may be TRBD1 (6 bases). CDR3 length: 15 residues. V was shortened by 2 bases and J by 2 bases, with 15 bases between the two germline ends. Germline lookup yields CDR1 GTSNPN and CDR2 SVGIG (reference sequence). The CDR3 nucleotides are TGTGCCTGGAGTCGAGGGGGGGCGGGAAACTATGGCTACACCTTC. Encoded protein: CAWSRGGAGNYGYTF.

At least ten counts were recorded for this clone. This chain connects TRBV5-1 to TRBJ2-1; D remains unclear. The CDR3 loop spans 15 amino acids. The germline V and J ends were trimmed by 0 bases and 0 bases, with 7 bases remaining between them. Germline CDR1 SGHRS, CDR2 YFSETQ. CDR3 amino acids: CASSLAESSYNEQFF. The DNA of the CDR3 is TGCGCCAGCAGCTTGGCCGAAAGCTCCTACAATGAGCAGTTCTTC.

The V gene is TRBV29-1, the J gene TRBJ1-1; D gene uncertain. The germline gives CDR1 SQVTM, CDR2 ANQGSEA. V dropped 6 bases and J dropped 1 base, with 6 bases sitting between them. The CDR3 totals 11 residues. CDR3 sequence: CSVSRNTEAFF. In nucleotides, the CDR3 is TGCAGCGTGAGCCGGAACACTGAAGCTTTCTTT.

The chain is built from TRBV2 and TRBJ2-1; possible D gene TRBD1, 5 bases. Germline V gives CDR1 SNHLY, CDR2 FYNNEI. The CDR3 is 15 amino acids. V shed 2 bases and J shed 5 bases, with 13 bases lying between them. CDR3 sequence reads: CASSERQNPNNEQFF. In DNA form, the CDR3 reads TGTGCCAGCAGTGAACGACAGAATCCTAACAATGAGCAGTTCTTC.

The chain employs TRBV5-4 and TRBJ2-3, with 8 positions matching TRBD1. Germline V gene data show CDR1 as SGHNT and CDR2 as YYREEE (reference sequence). V shed 6 bases, J shed 3 bases, and the junction held 9 bases outside the gene matches. This CDR3 has 15 amino acids. The CDR3 loop is CASTTGGQGTDTQYF. The CDR3 DNA reads TGTGCCAGCACAACTGGCGGACAGGGAACAGATACGCAGTATTTT.

This sequence joins TRBV5-1 and TRBJ2-2; D may be TRBD1 (6 bases). V lost 1 base to trimming and J lost 6 bases, with 7 bases between them. Per germline, CDR1 SGHRS and CDR2 YFSETQ. The CDR3 totals 13 residues. The CDR3 nucleotides are TGCGCCAGCAGCTTGACAGGGCCCGGGGAGCTGTTTTTT. Amino acids: CASSLTGPGELFF.

V is TRBV30 and J is TRBJ2-7; 8 nucleotides match TRBD2. This CDR3 contains 14 residues. Germline V gene sequence: CDR1 GTSNPN, CDR2 SVGIG (reference sequence). J lost 2 bases, V lost 5 bases, and 8 bases had no gene match. In DNA, the CDR3 is TGTGCCTGGCCTCCTAGGGGACTAGCCTACGAGCAGTACTTC. Residues: CAWPPRGLAYEQYF. The whole variable domain, filled in from reference TRBV30 and TRBJ2-7, reads SQTIHQWPATLVQPVGSPLSLECTVEGTSNPNLYWYRQAAGRGLQLLFYSVGIGQISSEVPQNLSASRPQDRQFILSSKKLLLSDSGFYLCAWPPRGLAYEQYFGPGTRLTVT.

The chain combines TRBV15 with TRBJ2-7; D unclear. The V end lost 9 bases, the J end lost 5 bases, and 14 bases lay between the germline ends. Germline-derived CDR1 and CDR2 are LNHNV and YYDKDF (reference sequence). The CDR3 contains 12 residues. The CDR3 DNA reads TGTGCCACTAGCTCCCGTGGGGACGAGCAGTACTTC. This gives the protein CATSSRGDEQYF.

This clone turned up a few times. V gene TRBV7-3 combines with J gene TRBJ2-7; D unclear. The CDR3 runs to 13 residues. CDR1 is SGHTA, CDR2 FQGTGA, per germline. The V and J ends lost 1 base and 4 bases respectively, with 8 bases between them. In nucleotides, the CDR3 is TGTGCCAGCAGCTTAAAGGACGGTTACGAGCAGTACTTC. Translated: CASSLKDGYEQYF.

The V and J genes are TRBV30 and TRBJ1-2; D is perhaps TRBD1 (5 bases). Germline V gene lookup returns CDR1 GTSNPN and CDR2 SVGIG (reference sequence). The V and J ends lost 6 bases and 2 bases respectively, with 13 bases between them. The CDR3 covers 13 residues. CDR3 amino acids: CACWDGGNYGYTF. CDR3 bases: TGTGCCTGCTGGGACGGAGGGAACTATGGCTACACCTTC.

This clone was recorded only once. The CDR3 sequence: CASSYTGNEQYF. The CDR3 DNA follows: TGTGCCAGCAGCTATACAGGGAATGAGCAGTACTTC. The chain carries TRBV7-2 and TRBJ2-7, with D possibly TRBD1 on 6 matching bases. Trimming cost V 4 bases and J 7 bases, with 11 bases left between them. Germline assignment: CDR1 SGHTA and CDR2 FQGNSA. The CDR3 extends over 12 amino acids.

This clone appeared many times. The chain employs TRBV7-2 and TRBJ2-5; maybe TRBD1 (6 bases). The CDR3 is made up of 17 amino acids. V was clipped by 0 bases and J by 4 bases, with 18 bases between them. Germline lookup yields CDR1 SGHTA and CDR2 FQGNSA. The CDR3 here is CASSLAVVGRGRETQYF. The CDR3 DNA sequence: TGTGCCAGCAGCTTAGCAGTTGTGGGCAGGGGAAGAGAGACCCAGTACTTC.